These 8 T cell receptor beta chains share one sample of origin, sequenced in a study of T-cell reconstitution after alpha-beta-depleted transplantation in children. Using unique molecular identifiers, the investigators prepared the TCRbeta library. MiXCR was run by TCRdb on the PCR reads, yielding one entry per CDR3 protein. The table includes a few hundred thousand distinct CDR3 sequences, about 16% detected once. This sample comprised PBMCs, mostly from graft donor cells, obtained 360 days after TCRalphabeta/CD19-depleted stem cell transplant. The receptors were sampled from a boy under two years old who had a stem cell transplant for Wiskott-Aldrich syndrome, so the T cells may come from the graft donor.

The DNA for the CDR3 is TGTGCCAGCAGCTCCCACACACTAGACGAGCAGTACTTC. It is translated as CASSSHTLDEQYF. The chain uses TRBV11-2 and TRBJ2-7, with D tentatively TRBD2 (5 bases). The germline V gene has CDR1 SGHAT and CDR2 FQNNGV. V lost 4 bases and J 5 bases, leaving 12 bases between the germline ends. CDR3 length equals 13 residues.

The V gene is TRBV6-2 or TRBV6-3, the J gene TRBJ2-6; D is perhaps TRBD1 (6 bases). With 4 bases removed from V and 0 bases from J, the gap between germline ends came to 13 bases. This CDR3 region has 17 residues. Germline CDR1 reads MNHEY; CDR2 reads SVGEGT. The CDR3 loop reads CASSSDRRRSGANVLTF. The CDR3, as DNA: TGTGCCAGCAGTTCTGACAGGCGACGCTCTGGGGCCAACGTCCTGACTTTC.

The gene calls are TRBV29-1 and TRBJ2-1; maybe TRBD2 (6 bases). CDR3 length equals 16 residues. Germline loops: CDR1 SQVTM, CDR2 ANQGSEA. The V end was cut by 4 bases, the J end by 0 bases, with 16 bases between. For the CDR3, the DNA is TGCAGCGTTGGGGCTTGGGCGGGAAGCTCCTACAATGAGCAGTTCTTC. Translating gives CSVGAWAGSSYNEQFF.

V usage is TRBV28 and J usage is TRBJ2-5; 10 nucleotides line up with TRBD1. CDR1 and CDR2 from the germline V gene are MDHEN and SYDVKM. This CDR3 region has 13 residues. With 4 bases clipped from V and 6 bases from J, the junction kept 2 bases outside the gene matches. CDR3 residues: CASSWDRGQTQYF. CDR3 DNA: TGTGCCAGCAGTTGGGACAGGGGCCAGACCCAGTACTTC.

This chain uses TRBV4-1 with TRBJ2-2; the D gene is possibly TRBD2 (6 bases). CDR3 size: 16 residues. Germline values: CDR1 MGHRA, CDR2 YSYEKL. V lost 0 bases and J 3 bases, leaving 11 bases between the germline ends. For the CDR3, the DNA is TGCGCCAGCAGCCAAGATGGAGGGGCCCACACCGGGGAGCTGTTTTTT. Translated: CASSQDGGAHTGELFF.

The J gene is TRBJ2-1, the V gene TRBV6-5; 7 bases match TRBD1. The CDR3 runs 15 residues. Germline lookup yields CDR1 MNHEY and CDR2 SVGAGI. Germline trimming cut 5 bases from V and 1 base from J; bases unmatched to any gene: 5. For the CDR3, the DNA is TGTGCCAGCAGTCCTCGACAGGGATCCTACAATGAGCAGTTCTTC. It specifies CASSPRQGSYNEQFF.

This rearrangement joins TRBV20-1 to TRBJ2-7, with 12 nucleotides matching TRBD2. There are 14 residues in the CDR3. Germline CDR1 is DFQATT and CDR2 is SNEGSKA (reference sequence). Trimming at V came to 5 bases and at J to 4 bases, leaving 6 bases not matched to a gene. The DNA of the CDR3 is TGCAGTGCTCCACTAGCGGGAGGAGGATACGAGCAGTACTTC. Its protein product is CSAPLAGGGYEQYF.

The V gene is TRBV20-1, the J gene TRBJ2-5; tentative D call: TRBD1 (5 bases). With 3 bases removed from V and 4 bases from J, the gap between germline ends came to 6 bases. The CDR3 contains 11 residues. Germline lookup yields CDR1 DFQATT and CDR2 SNEGSKA (reference sequence). CDR3 protein: CSASQGETQYF. The CDR3, as DNA: TGCAGTGCTAGCCAGGGAGAGACCCAGTACTTC.